This T cell receptor beta chain was obtained from a study of CXCR3-negative and CXCR3-positive naive CD8 T cells. Study-wide context: TRB reads totalled about 130 million, about 1.5 +/- 0.3 million per library. General study points: Naive subsets did not differ in surface CD5, and the authors estimated TCR strength using properties of the TRB CDR3. In CXCR3-positive naive cells, the TRB CDR3s were more hydrophobic than in CXCR3-negative naive cells.

Naive CD8+ T lymphocytes were specified as CD45RO-CCR7+CD27+CD95-. CDR3 length: 15 residues. Germline CDR1 and CDR2: LGHDT and YNNKEL (reference sequence). Preparation of TRB cDNA libraries relied on 5' RACE carrying UMI labels. TCRdb reanalyzed the 5' RACE reads and collapses them to one entry per CDR3 protein, without DNA. The clone table shows roughly 60,000 distinct CDR3 sequences, with the ten largest holding about 0.78%. With regard to this clonotype: Its specificity is unknown.

This receptor was obtained from a human donor in good health. Some clones in this sample may be carry-over from other donors' samples. The V call is TRBV3-1, the J call TRBJ1-5. Sequencing used naive CXCR3+ CD8+ T cells from blood. The subset here: CD45RO-CCR7+CD27+CD95- naive CD8+ T cells expressing CXCR3 (TNR3+). The CDR3 spells CASSQRWGGDQPQHF.